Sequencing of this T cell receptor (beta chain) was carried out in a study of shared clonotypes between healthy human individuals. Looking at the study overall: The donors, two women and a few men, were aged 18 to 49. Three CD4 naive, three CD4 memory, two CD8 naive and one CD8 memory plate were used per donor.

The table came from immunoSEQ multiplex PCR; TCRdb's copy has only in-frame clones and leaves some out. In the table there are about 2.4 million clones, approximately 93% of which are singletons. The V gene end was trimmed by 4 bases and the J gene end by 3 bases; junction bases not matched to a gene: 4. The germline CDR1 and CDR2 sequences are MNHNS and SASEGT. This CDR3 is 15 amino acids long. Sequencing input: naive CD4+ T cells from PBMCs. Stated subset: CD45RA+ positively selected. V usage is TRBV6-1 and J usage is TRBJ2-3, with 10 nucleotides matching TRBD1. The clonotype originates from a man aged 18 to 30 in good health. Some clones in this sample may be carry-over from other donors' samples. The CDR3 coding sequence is TGTGCCAGCAGTGCCCGGACAGGGGGAACAGATACGCAGTATTTT. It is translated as CASSARTGGTDTQYF.